This entry describes one T cell receptor beta chain. The presence of a unique molecular identifier marked each TCR cDNA molecule. MiXCR, applied by TCRdb to the 5' RACE reads, yields one record per CDR3 protein. The data contain a few thousand distinct CDR3 sequences, over 14% of them singletons. The CDR3 has 14 amino acids. The germline V and J ends were trimmed by 4 bases and 6 bases, with 16 bases remaining between them. CDR1 and CDR2 (germline): SGHVS, FQNEAQ. This record belongs to a study of spatial heterogeneity in lung cancer. On the study more broadly: Detection of beta-chain sequences consistently exceeded that of alpha-chain sequences.

The time point here: sample taken at primary tumor resection. The donors comprised roughly 71 untreated early-stage non-small cell lung cancer patients. Whole RNA was taken from tumor, nontumor lung or frozen PBMC; it was then sequenced unsorted. Sequences were derived from normal lung tissue next to the tumor, sampled at surgery. The V gene is TRBV7-8, the J gene TRBJ2-7; D is unresolved. The TCR originated in a male donor with early-stage non-small cell lung cancer. Here the CDR3 DNA reads TGTGCCAGCAGCTCCTCCAGCCGAAGAGGCGAGCAGTACTTC. As protein: CASSSSSRRGEQYF. Combining the CDR3 with reference TRBV7-8 and TRBJ2-7 gives the whole variable domain GAGVSQSPRYKVAKRGQDVALRCDPISGHVSLFWYQQALGQGPEFLTYFQNEAQLDKSGLPSDRFFAERPEGSVSTLKIQRTQQEDSAVYLCASSSSSRRGEQYFGPGTRLTVT.